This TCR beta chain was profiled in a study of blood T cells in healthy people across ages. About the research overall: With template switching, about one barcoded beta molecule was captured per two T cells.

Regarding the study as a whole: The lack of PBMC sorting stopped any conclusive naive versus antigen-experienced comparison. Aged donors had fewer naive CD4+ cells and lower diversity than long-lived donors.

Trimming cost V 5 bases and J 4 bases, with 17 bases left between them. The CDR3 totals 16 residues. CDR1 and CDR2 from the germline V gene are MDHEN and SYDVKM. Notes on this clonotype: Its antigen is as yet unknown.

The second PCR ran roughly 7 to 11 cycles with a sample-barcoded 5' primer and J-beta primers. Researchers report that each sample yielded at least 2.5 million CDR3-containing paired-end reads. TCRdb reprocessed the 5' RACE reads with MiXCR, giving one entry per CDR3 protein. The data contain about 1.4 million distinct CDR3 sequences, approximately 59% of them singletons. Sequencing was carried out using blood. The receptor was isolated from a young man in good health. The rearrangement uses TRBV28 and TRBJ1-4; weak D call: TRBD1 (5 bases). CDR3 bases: TGTGCCAGCAGTGGTACCGGGACGGGGAGTAATGAAAAACTGTTTTTT. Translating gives CASSGTGTGSNEKLFF.